This TCR beta chain came from a study of T cell changes during pregnancy in multiple sclerosis (dated by TCRdb to between 2017 and 2020). As for the study more broadly: Changes in the T cell repertoire over the course of pregnancy were examined in this study in women with multiple sclerosis.

Library preparation employed the immunoSEQ multiplex PCR assay. The table comes from immuneACCESS by way of TCRdb, which keeps in-frame sequences with V and J called. Part of the clones is missing from these tables; in studies checked, under half for an unresolved V gene and the rest for unknown reasons. For this sample the table gives 85,000 to 130,000 clones, of which around 94% were detected only once. The ten largest clonotypes hold under 1.5% of the sample. A remark on this clone: It lacks a known antigen. Qualities for individual bases were not recorded, and no much larger clone is one base off.

The CDR3 holds 15 amino acids from the cysteine to the phenylalanine. Just the 45-base CDR3 DNA is kept, in frame starting at base 1. CDR1 and CDR2 (SGHTA, FQGNSA) derive from the germline V gene. V gives up 2 bases and J gives up 5 bases, and the segment between their germline ends measures 15 bases. Here the chain combines TRBV7-2 and TRBJ1-2, and possibly TRBD1, on 5 matching bases. Material: peripheral blood, obtained in the second trimester of pregnancy. The origin of this receptor is a female donor with multiple sclerosis, enrolled in a pregnancy study. DNA sequence: TGTGCCAGCAGCTTATCCCCTCAGGGATCGTATGGCTACACCTTC. The encoded protein is CASSLSPQGSYGYTF.